This paragraph reports one T cell receptor (beta chain). The antigen remains undetermined. The sample carries other DNA sequences with the same CDR3. TCRdb's table, derived via immunoSEQ multiplex PCR, lists solely in-frame clones and lacks some. The table lists about 680,000 clones, 73% of them singletons. The data stem from a study of shared clonotypes between healthy human individuals. Whole-study results and caveats: Non-shared clonotypes had lower generation probabilities than clonotypes shared by all four sorted-subset donors.

The clonotype was recovered from a woman aged 30 to 39 in good health. The specimen sequenced was memory CD4+ T cells sorted from blood. The subset: CD45RA-negative fraction.

Here the CDR3 reads CASSSAGTRSYNEQFF. The CDR3 nucleotides are TGTGCCAGCAGTTCGGCCGGGACTAGATCCTACAATGAGCAGTTCTTC. This chain links TRBV5-4 with TRBJ2-1, with TRBD2 identical over 8 bases. In germline, CDR1 is SGHNT, CDR2 YYREEE (reference sequence). V dropped 5 bases and J dropped 1; count of bases not matched to a gene: 8. CDR3 length equals 16 residues.